The rows below give T cell receptor beta chains drawn from one sample of a study of T cell changes during pregnancy in multiple sclerosis. Clones were read by immunoSEQ multiplex PCR, and TCRdb kept only the in-frame ones, dropping some. This table holds approximately 88,000 clones, 92% found once. Sequenced here: peripheral blood, sampled in the first trimester of pregnancy. These TCRs come from a female donor with multiple sclerosis, enrolled in a pregnancy study. The CDR3 runs from the conserved cysteine through the conserved F or W. Fields, in order: D gene, clone size, J gene, V gene, CDR3 protein, CDR3 DNA. The D gene is left open where the match is weak. Some rows have no size entry. The others give once, few or many, or a class for an expanded clone.

TRBD1,NA,TRBJ2-7,TRBV2,CASTLETGAYEQYF,TGTGCCAGCACTCTAGAGACAGGGGCCTACGAGCAGTACTTC
NA,NA,TRBJ2-1,TRBV28,CASSLGGGGRLQFF,TGTGCCAGCAGTTTAGGCGGTGGGGGGAGGCTTCAGTTCTTC
NA,NA,TRBJ1-5,TRBV11-2,CASSRIGSPNIEPQHF,TGTGCCAGCAGTCGAATCGGGTCCCCGAATATTGAGCCCCAGCATTTT
TRBD1,NA,TRBJ1-1,TRBV6-5,CASSSFSTGWNTEAFF,TGTGCCAGCAGTTCCTTTTCGACAGGGTGGAACACTGAAGCTTTCTTT
NA,NA,TRBJ2-1,TRBV5-1,CASSWAPGNEQFF,TGCGCCAGCAGCTGGGCTCCCGGCAATGAGCAGTTCTTC
TRBD2,NA,TRBJ2-1,TRBV28,CASSWETSGRGTFF,TGTGCCAGCAGTTGGGAGACTAGCGGGAGGGGAACGTTCTTC
NA,once,TRBJ1-2,TRBV7-8,CASSPPLRGGFLYGYTF,TGTGCCAGCAGCCCCCCTTTACGAGGAGGGTTCCTCTATGGCTACACCTTC
NA,NA,TRBJ2-7,TRBV11-2,CASSPQGSVTAYEQYF,TGTGCCAGCAGCCCCCAAGGTAGCGTGACCGCCTACGAGCAGTACTTC
NA,NA,TRBJ1-5,TRBV19,CASSIVVDSYSNQPQHF,TGTGCCAGTAGTATTGTGGTTGACAGTTATAGCAATCAGCCCCAGCATTTT
NA,NA,TRBJ1-2,TRBV10-3,CAISNPRGSLHGYTF,TGTGCCATCAGTAATCCCAGGGGATCATTGCATGGCTACACCTTC
TRBD1,NA,TRBJ1-5,TRBV19,CASTTGQVINQPQHF,TGTGCCAGTACCACAGGACAGGTGATCAATCAGCCCCAGCATTTT
NA,NA,TRBJ2-7,TRBV6-1,CASSEPAYEQYF,TGTGCCAGCAGTGAACCCGCCTACGAGCAGTACTTC
TRBD1,NA,TRBJ2-1,TRBV11-3,CASSLGGQGGNEQFF,TGTGCCAGCAGCTTAGGGGGACAGGGCGGGAATGAGCAGTTCTTC
NA,NA,TRBJ2-7,TRBV10-3,CAISEGRAEQYF,TGTGCCATCAGTGAGGGCAGGGCCGAGCAGTACTTC
NA,NA,TRBJ2-1,TRBV21-1,CASSKWRIYSGRAFITEQFF,TGTGCCAGCAGCAAATGGAGAATCTATAGCGGGAGGGCGTTCATCACTGAGCAGTTCTTC
NA,NA,TRBJ1-1,TRBV7-9,CASSLSRGTEAFF,TGTGCCAGCAGCTTGTCCAGGGGCACTGAAGCTTTCTTT
TRBD1,NA,TRBJ2-7,TRBV28,CASSLSGGQGTYEQYF,TGTGCCAGCAGTTTATCAGGGGGACAGGGGACCTACGAGCAGTACTTC
NA,NA,TRBJ1-2,TRBV7-9,CASSQDSFNYGYTF,TGTGCCAGCAGCCAGGACAGCTTTAACTATGGCTACACCTTC
TRBD1,NA,TRBJ2-5,TRBV7-9,CASSPPDRYQETQYF,TGTGCCAGCAGCCCCCCGGACAGGTACCAAGAGACCCAGTACTTC
TRBD1,NA,TRBJ2-3,TRBV7-8,CASSQTGANTDTQYF,TGTGCCAGCAGCCAAACAGGGGCGAACACAGATACGCAGTATTTT
TRBD2,NA,TRBJ2-1,TRBV6-4,CASSDGLAGDYNEQFF,TGTGCCAGCAGTGACGGACTAGCGGGGGACTACAATGAGCAGTTCTTC
TRBD1,NA,TRBJ2-1,TRBV2,CASSPVETGIDNEQFF,TGTGCCAGCAGTCCTGTCGAGACAGGGATAGACAATGAGCAGTTCTTC
TRBD1,NA,TRBJ2-7,TRBV28,CASSLLQGGKKYF,TGTGCCAGCAGTCTACTACAGGGGGGAAAAAAGTACTTC
NA,NA,TRBJ2-1,TRBV7-6,CASSSSGEQFF,TGTGCCAGCAGCTCTAGTGGTGAGCAGTTCTTC
TRBD1,NA,TRBJ2-2,TRBV28,CASSSGQGRELFF,TGTGCCAGCAGTTCGGGACAGGGGAGGGAGCTGTTTTTT
NA,few,TRBJ1-2,TRBV28,CASSLWQGNYGYTF,TGTGCCAGCAGTTTATGGCAGGGTAACTATGGCTACACCTTC
TRBD1,NA,TRBJ1-2,TRBV27,CASSLRRQGGSGYTF,TGTGCCAGCAGTTTACGGAGACAGGGGGGTTCGGGCTACACCTTC
TRBD2,NA,TRBJ2-3,TRBV28,CASSSLGLAGLGTDTQYF,TGTGCCAGCAGTAGCCTTGGACTAGCGGGACTTGGCACAGATACGCAGTATTTT
TRBD1,once,TRBJ1-1,TRBV7-9,CASSLFTGGTEAFF,TGTGCCAGCAGCTTATTCACAGGGGGCACTGAAGCTTTCTTT
NA,NA,TRBJ2-5,TRBV7-8,CASSSSNRVVNF,TGTGCCAGCAGCTCCTCGAATCGGGTGGTTAACTTC
TRBD2,NA,TRBJ2-7,TRBV28,CASRGLAGKYEQYF,TGTGCCAGCAGGGGACTAGCGGGAAAATACGAGCAGTACTTC
NA,once,TRBJ2-7,TRBV2,CASSFHYEQYF,TGTGCCAGCAGTTTTCACTACGAGCAGTACTTC
NA,NA,TRBJ2-7,TRBV19,CASSIVGSSYEQYF,TGTGCCAGTAGTATTGTAGGGAGCTCCTACGAGCAGTACTTC
TRBD1,NA,TRBJ2-1,TRBV5-4,CASSGIRDRRYYEQFF,TGTGCCAGCAGCGGAATCCGGGACAGGAGATACTATGAGCAGTTCTTC
TRBD2,NA,TRBJ2-7,TRBV6-6,CASTELAGGEQYF,TGTGCCAGCACCGAACTAGCGGGGGGCGAGCAGTACTTC
NA,NA,TRBJ1-5,TRBV5-4,CASSFVEANQPQHF,TGTGCCAGCAGCTTTGTAGAAGCCAATCAGCCCCAGCATTTT
NA,once,TRBJ2-1,TRBV7-9,CASSLAAVEPSYNEQFF,TGTGCCAGCAGCTTAGCGGCGGTAGAGCCCTCCTACAATGAGCAGTTCTTC
TRBD1,NA,TRBJ1-5,TRBV18,CASSQYLGQGRNQPQHF,TGTGCCAGCTCACAATACCTAGGACAGGGGCGTAATCAGCCCCAGCATTTT
NA,NA,TRBJ1-5,TRBV5-1,CASSSGGLSNQPQHF,TGCGCCAGCAGCAGCGGAGGGTTGAGCAATCAGCCCCAGCATTTT
TRBD2,few,TRBJ2-7,TRBV19,CASSIIAGVPYEQYF,TGTGCCAGTAGTATAATCGCGGGAGTTCCCTACGAGCAGTACTTC
NA,NA,TRBJ1-1,TRBV28,CASSLLQGRAFF,TGTGCCAGCAGTTTATTACAGGGTAGGGCTTTCTTT
TRBD1,once,TRBJ1-4,TRBV5-6,CASSTPGTGGEKLFF,TGTGCCAGCAGCACACCCGGGACAGGGGGTGAAAAACTGTTTTTT
TRBD2,once,TRBJ2-3,TRBV19,CASREGGVTDTQYF,TGTGCCTCTAGGGAGGGAGGGGTCACAGATACGCAGTATTTT
NA,NA,TRBJ2-1,TRBV7-8,CASSGGTSSEQFF,TGTGCCAGCAGCGGAGGGACTTCGAGTGAGCAGTTCTTC
TRBD2,once,TRBJ2-2,TRBV30,CAWSTGLAGPGELFF,TGTGCCTGGAGTACGGGACTAGCGGGTCCCGGGGAGCTGTTTTTT
TRBD2,once,TRBJ2-7,TRBV18,CASSPLAGSYEQYF,TGTGCCAGCTCGCCCCTAGCGGGCTCCTACGAGCAGTACTTC
TRBD2,NA,TRBJ2-1,TRBV5-1,CASSLNGGYYNEQFF,TGCGCCAGCAGCTTGAACGGGGGGTACTACAATGAGCAGTTCTTC
TRBD1,NA,TRBJ1-5,TRBV27,CASSLGTGFDQPQHF,TGTGCCAGCAGTTTAGGGACAGGTTTCGATCAGCCCCAGCATTTT
NA,NA,TRBJ2-1,TRBV29-1,CSVEPRDEQFF,TGCAGCGTTGAGCCCCGGGATGAGCAGTTCTTC
NA,once,TRBJ2-3,TRBV11-2,CASSLVAGYPDTQYF,TGTGCCAGCAGCTTAGTGGCGGGATATCCGGATACGCAGTATTTT
NA,NA,TRBJ2-5,TRBV5-6,CASSPDGGLGETQYF,TGTGCCAGCAGCCCAGACGGGGGTCTGGGGGAGACCCAGTACTTC
TRBD2,few,TRBJ2-1,TRBV5-4,CASSLAFTSGSRNEQFF,TGTGCCAGCAGCTTGGCCTTTACTAGCGGGAGTCGTAATGAGCAGTTCTTC
NA,NA,TRBJ2-7,TRBV18,CASSADPTYEQYF,TGTGCCAGCTCAGCAGATCCAACCTACGAGCAGTACTTC